The 30 T cell receptor beta chains reported below all come from one sample, sequenced in a study of T-cell memory formation after mild COVID-19. TCRdb re-called the 5' RACE reads with MiXCR, one entry per CDR3 protein. The data show about 350,000 distinct CDR3 sequences, roughly an eighth seen once. Material for sequencing was PBMCs or a T cell subset sorted from them (not recorded which). The receptors were gathered from a man aged 18 to 35 who had mild COVID-19 (a few samples of this study predate the infection). Cell type and time point are not known.

Details on this clonotype: The germline gene is not matched at one end of the junction; a read error may be the cause. The chain recombines TRBV7-2 with TRBJ2-3; no reliable D call. Per the germline V gene, CDR1 is SGHTA and CDR2 is FQGNSA. CDR3 length: 10 amino acids. DNA of the CDR3: TGTGCCAGCAGCTTGGAAGGGCGCAATTTT. Its protein is CASSLEGRNF.

This clonotype was seen a few times. The J gene is TRBJ2-2, the V gene TRBV21-1; the table's D call, TRBD1, has no DNA check behind it. TRBV21-1 is termed a pseudogene. The CDR3 length is 19 residues. The CDR3 region is CASSKDRADRGANTGELFF. The CDR3 nucleotides read TGTGCCAGCAGCAAAGATAGGGCCGACAGGGGGGCGAACACCGGGGAGCTGTTTTTT.

This clonotype was observed a few times. This chain links TRBV7-6 with TRBJ1-4; D is unresolved. Per the germline V gene, CDR1 is SGHVS and CDR2 is FNYEAQ. This CDR3 has 15 amino acids. Trimming cost V 5 bases and J 7 bases, with 17 bases left between them. CDR3 protein: CASSLIPGPGEKLFF. Here the CDR3 DNA reads TGTGCCAGCAGCCTAATCCCCGGACCAGGTGAAAAACTGTTTTTT.

This sequence joins TRBV2 and TRBJ1-1, with D perhaps TRBD1 (5 bases). The V and J ends lost 6 bases and 4 bases respectively, with 9 bases between them. There are 12 residues in the CDR3. Germline V gene sequence: CDR1 SNHLY, CDR2 FYNNEI. The DNA for the CDR3 is TGTGCCAGCAGCAGGGAAAGCACTGAAGCTTTCTTT. As protein: CASSRESTEAFF.

This clonotype was detected many times. The gene calls are TRBV4-3 and TRBJ2-3; no clear D gene. Deletions cut 0 bases from V and 2 bases from J, with 12 bases between. The CDR3 length is 16 residues. Germline values: CDR1 LGHNA, CDR2 YSLEER. The chain's CDR3 is CASSQEDGPLTDTQYF. CDR3 nucleotides: TGCGCCAGCAGCCAAGAGGACGGCCCCCTCACAGATACGCAGTATTTT.

This clonotype was seen more than once but under ten times. The chain carries TRBV7-2 and TRBJ1-1; 8 positions match TRBD1. J lost 7 bases, V lost 2 bases, and 3 bases had no gene match. Per the germline V gene, CDR1 is SGHTA and CDR2 is FQGNSA. The CDR3 spans 13 residues. CDR3: CASSLQGAGEAFF. CDR3 bases: TGTGCCAGCAGCTTACAGGGGGCAGGTGAAGCTTTCTTT.

Worth noting for this clonotype: Its ends do not fully match the called genes, so a read error is possible. V and J are TRBV20-1 and TRBJ2-3, with 9 bases identical to TRBD2. The CDR3 runs to 14 residues. CDR1 and CDR2 (germline): DFQATT, SNEGSKA (reference sequence). The CDR3 protein is CSARGTSLADTQYF. CDR3 DNA: TGCAGTGCGAGAGGGACTAGCTTGGCAGATACGCAGTATTTT.

This clonotype was detected ten times or more. V and J are TRBV4-3 and TRBJ2-2; D is unclear. V lost 0 bases to trimming and J lost 4 bases, with 6 bases between them. This CDR3 has 14 amino acids. Germline V gives CDR1 LGHNA, CDR2 YSLEER. The CDR3 loop reads CASSQDPFTGELFF. The DNA of the CDR3 is TGCGCCAGCAGCCAAGACCCCTTCACCGGGGAGCTGTTTTTT.

This chain connects TRBV9 to TRBJ1-2; D may be TRBD1 (6 bases). The germline CDR1 and CDR2 sequences are SGDLS and YYNGEE. V was shortened by 6 bases and J by 1 base, with 19 bases between the two germline ends. CDR3 length: 16 residues. The CDR3 here is CASTKTGTPINYGYTF. The DNA for the CDR3 is TGTGCCAGCACGAAAACCGGGACACCAATTAACTATGGCTACACCTTC.

There are a few counts of this clonotype. The genes are TRBV10-3 and TRBJ2-3, with 12 bases fitting TRBD2. The CDR3 sequence is 13 residues long. V lost 9 bases, J lost 3 bases, and 1 base stayed unmatched. Per germline, CDR1 ENHRY and CDR2 SYGVKD. The CDR3 here is CAIGLAGTDTQYF. DNA of the CDR3: TGTGCCATAGGACTAGCGGGGACAGATACGCAGTATTTT.

The V gene is TRBV20-1, the J gene TRBJ1-2; tentatively, D is TRBD1 (5 bases). The CDR3 has 17 amino acids. CDR1 and CDR2 (germline): DFQATT, SNEGSKA (reference sequence). V gave up 3 bases and J gave up 1 base, with 21 bases separating them. This CDR3 reads CSARAPTGTSGNYGYTF. The CDR3 region has the DNA TGCAGTGCTAGGGCCCCTACCGGGACGTCGGGTAACTATGGCTACACCTTC.

The chain employs TRBV7-2 and TRBJ1-2; D gene uncertain. Germline V CDR1 and CDR2: SGHTA, FQGNSA. V was pared by 5 bases and J by 4 bases, with 14 bases between. The CDR3 contains 14 residues. Here the CDR3 reads CASSPDGATYGYTF. The CDR3, as DNA: TGTGCCAGCAGCCCTGATGGAGCTACCTATGGCTACACCTTC.

This clonotype was counted only a few times. V gene TRBV28 combines with J gene TRBJ2-5, with D possibly TRBD2 on 6 matching bases. This CDR3 has 15 residues. The V gene's germline CDR1 is MDHEN and CDR2 SYDVKM. The V and J ends lost 5 bases and 5 bases respectively, with 18 bases between them. This CDR3 is CASSPLLAHGETQYF. The DNA of the CDR3 is TGTGCCAGCAGTCCACTACTAGCACATGGGGAGACCCAGTACTTC.

The chain couples TRBV7-2 to TRBJ1-2; no clear D. The ends were cut back, 5 bases at V and 5 bases at J, with 18 bases in the middle. This CDR3 has 15 amino acids. Per germline, CDR1 SGHTA and CDR2 FQGNSA. The CDR3: CASSPRRGGEYGYTF. The CDR3 nucleotides are TGTGCCAGCAGCCCCCGCCGAGGAGGAGAGTATGGCTACACCTTC.

The J gene is TRBJ2-3, the V gene TRBV28; D is uncertain. V dropped 3 bases and J dropped 2 bases, with 6 bases sitting between them. Germline values: CDR1 MDHEN, CDR2 SYDVKM. The length of the CDR3 is 13 residues. The CDR3 DNA reads TGTGCCAGCAGTTTTACTAACACAGATACGCAGTATTTT. It encodes CASSFTNTDTQYF.

This clonotype was counted many times. The chain has TRBV5-1 and TRBJ2-2, with D possibly TRBD1 on 6 matching bases. CDR1 and CDR2 from the germline V gene are SGHRS and YFSETQ. The CDR3 spans 14 residues. V lost 3 bases and J 5 bases, leaving 11 bases between the germline ends. The CDR3 here is CASSSKGETGELFF. As DNA, the CDR3 is TGCGCCAGCAGCTCAAAGGGGGAGACCGGGGAGCTGTTTTTT. Combining the CDR3 with reference TRBV5-1 and TRBJ2-2 gives the whole variable domain KAGVTQTPRYLIKTRGQQVTLSCSPISGHRSVSWYQQTPGQGLQFLFEYFSETQRNKGNFPGRFSGRQFSNSRSEMNVSTLELGDSALYLCASSSKGETGELFFGEGSRLTVL.

V is TRBV12-3 or TRBV12-4 and J is TRBJ2-1; 7 nucleotides agree with TRBD1. The CDR3 consists of 16 residues. J lost 4 bases, V lost 7 bases, and 13 bases had no gene match. Here the CDR3 DNA reads TGTGCCAGCAACCACGACAGGGAAGGTCTGTACAATGAGCAGTTCTTC. Its protein product is CASNHDREGLYNEQFF.

This clonotype was counted ten times or more. The gene calls are TRBV7-2 and TRBJ2-5; D might be TRBD1 (6 bases). Germline lookup yields CDR1 SGHTA and CDR2 FQGNSA. The V end was cut by 0 bases, the J end by 1 base, with 15 bases between. This CDR3 region has 17 residues. CDR3 region: CASSLADRRISQETQYF. The CDR3 DNA reads TGTGCCAGCAGCTTAGCCGACAGGAGGATAAGCCAAGAGACCCAGTACTTC.

This clonotype has a handful of counts. The V and J genes are TRBV5-5 and TRBJ1-2; tentatively, D is TRBD1 (5 bases). Trimming took off 2 bases at V and 3 bases at J, with 14 bases between the two ends. Germline lookup yields CDR1 SGHKS and CDR2 YYEKEE (reference sequence). This CDR3 is 15 amino acids long. CDR3 sequence (DNA): TGTGCCAGCAGCTTTGAGCCGGGGGTGGACTATGGCTACACCTTC. Amino acid sequence: CASSFEPGVDYGYTF.

The J gene is TRBJ2-3, the V gene TRBV6-5; D tentatively fits TRBD1 or TRBD2 (5 bases each). The V gene's germline CDR1 is MNHEY and CDR2 SVGAGI. The CDR3 is 16 residues long. Trimming pared 0 bases from V and 3 bases from J, leaving 13 bases between. The CDR3 DNA reads TGTGCCAGCAGTTACTCCCCTCGGGGCAGTACAGATACGCAGTATTTT. Translating gives CASSYSPRGSTDTQYF.

This clonotype has a handful of counts. The gene calls are TRBV30 and TRBJ1-5; possible D gene TRBD1, 5 bases. The CDR3 length is 15 residues. Germline V lookup: CDR1 GTSNPN, CDR2 SVGIG (reference sequence). V lost 0 bases, J lost 7 bases, and 16 bases lay in between. The CDR3, as DNA: TGTGCCTGGAGTGTAGGGACCGCCGGAGAACAGCCCCAGCATTTT. This gives the protein CAWSVGTAGEQPQHF.

This clonotype has more than one count but fewer than ten. The chain combines TRBV5-4 with TRBJ2-1; D not certain. The length of the CDR3 is 12 residues. Germline loops: CDR1 SGHNT, CDR2 YYREEE (reference sequence). V gave up 1 base and J gave up 11 bases, with 10 bases separating them. The CDR3 DNA reads as TGTGCCAGCAGCTTGAGTGGCAGCCAGCAGTTCTTC. It encodes CASSLSGSQQFF.

The V call is TRBV4-3, the J call TRBJ1-1; 9 bases are shared with TRBD1. The germline V gene encodes CDR1 LGHNA and CDR2 YSLEER. CDR3 length: 15 residues. V trimming: 1 base; J trimming: 8 bases; junction bases outside the gene matches: 8. CDR3 DNA: TGCGCCAGCAGCCAAGCGCTGGGGACAGGGTACGAAGCTTTCTTT. Amino acid sequence: CASSQALGTGYEAFF.

This clonotype has just a few counts. The rearrangement uses TRBV20-1 and TRBJ2-5, with TRBD2 matching over 11 bases. The CDR3 length is 16 residues. Trimming removed 3 bases from V and 7 bases from J; junction bases left unmatched: 13. The germline V gene has CDR1 DFQATT and CDR2 SNEGSKA (reference sequence). The CDR3 bases are TGCAGTGCTAGCCGGACTAGCGGGTCCCCCCGGGGGACCCAGTACTTC. Amino acids: CSASRTSGSPRGTQYF.

This clonotype showed up many times. The chain joins TRBV3-1 to TRBJ2-3; 14 positions agree with TRBD2. The V gene end was trimmed by 4 bases and the J gene end by 10 bases; junction bases not matched to a gene: 16. The CDR3 runs to 18 residues. The germline CDR1 and CDR2 sequences are LGHDT and YNNKEL (reference sequence). CDR3 residues: CASSLLGLAGDPRHSQYF. In DNA form, the CDR3 reads TGTGCCAGCAGCCTCCTGGGACTAGCGGGGGACCCCCGCCACTCGCAGTATTTT.

This clonotype was detected a few times. The chain joins TRBV7-8 to TRBJ2-3; 7 nucleotides line up with TRBD2. The CDR3 covers 16 residues. Germline values: CDR1 SGHVS, CDR2 FQNEAQ. The J segment lost 3 bases and the V segment lost 7 bases, leaving 13 bases of the junction unmatched. For the CDR3, the DNA is TGTGCCAGCACCCCCGTGGGGCGGGGGAGGACAGATACGCAGTATTTT. Its protein product is CASTPVGRGRTDTQYF. The full variable domain, completed using reference TRBV7-8 and TRBJ2-3, is GAGVSQSPRYKVAKRGQDVALRCDPISGHVSLFWYQQALGQGPEFLTYFQNEAQLDKSGLPSDRFFAERPEGSVSTLKIQRTQQEDSAVYLCASTPVGRGRTDTQYFGPGTRLTVL.

Turning to this clonotype: A much bigger clone sits one base away, suggesting this may be a read error. V gene TRBV12-3 or TRBV12-4 combines with J gene TRBJ2-1, with D possibly matching TRBD1 (5 bases). The CDR3 runs 13 residues. The V and J ends lost 6 bases and 3 bases respectively, with 9 bases between them. The CDR3: CASSTTDYNEQFF. In nucleotides, the CDR3 is TGTGCCAGCAGCACGACAGACTACAATGAGCAGTTCTTC.

This clonotype was counted between two and nine times. The chain couples TRBV7-9 to TRBJ1-1, with TRBD1 as a possible D gene (5 bases). CDR3 length equals 15 residues. Trimming shortened V by 0 bases and J by 4 bases, and 12 bases separated the two germline ends. Germline-derived CDR1 and CDR2 are SEHNR and FQNEAQ (reference sequence). For the CDR3, the DNA is TGTGCCAGCAGCTTAGCGGTAGCGAGGGGCACTGAAGCTTTCTTT. This gives the protein CASSLAVARGTEAFF.

Only a few counts were recorded for this clonotype. The genes are TRBV20-1 and TRBJ2-3; D is unclear. Germline lookup yields CDR1 DFQATT and CDR2 SNEGSKA (reference sequence). Trimming removed 0 bases from V and 4 bases from J, with 17 bases in between. This CDR3 has 16 residues. The CDR3 DNA sequence: TGCAGTGCTAGAGATCTGGGGTCTCCCTCGGCAGATACGCAGTATTTT. Protein sequence: CSARDLGSPSADTQYF.

The gene calls are TRBV5-1 and TRBJ2-4, with 7 positions matching TRBD1. The CDR3 contains 14 residues. The ends lost 7 bases at V and 7 bases at J; junction bases unmatched: 11. CDR1 and CDR2 from the germline V gene are SGHRS and YFSETQ. The CDR3 bases are TGCGCCAGCGGTCAGACGGGACAGCAGAACATTCAGTACTTC. It encodes CASGQTGQQNIQYF.